This TCR beta chain was found in a study of shared clonotypes between healthy human individuals. The ends were cut back, 6 bases at V and 4 bases at J, with 15 bases in the middle. The CDR3 sequence is 14 residues long. Germline V gives CDR1 MNHEY, CDR2 SVGAGI. TCRdb's copy holds only in-frame clones and misses some; the assay was immunoSEQ multiplex PCR. The table shows some 2 million clones, with about 95% occurring only once. The chain joins TRBV6-5 to TRBJ1-1; tentative D call: TRBD1 (5 bases). This receptor was obtained from a man between 18 and 35 years old in good health. Material: naive CD4+ T cells sorted from blood. Subset meaning: CD45RA+ positively selected. CDR3 residues: CASRKGPVVTEAFF. The CDR3 coding sequence is TGTGCCAGCAGGAAGGGACCCGTGGTCACTGAAGCTTTCTTT.